The 3 T cell receptor beta chains reported below all come from one sample, sequenced in a study of T cell responses to AZD1222 COVID-19 vaccine. The assay was immunoSEQ multiplex PCR, and TCRdb's table has in-frame clones only and misses some. The sample contains 86,000 or so clones, more than 70% of which appear only once. The sequenced sample was peripheral blood, obtained 28 days after the second AZD1222 dose. The source of these receptors is an adult who received the AZD1222 COVID-19 vaccine.

CDR3 sequence: CASSSGGNQPQHF. The CDR3 DNA reads as TGTGCCAGCAGCTCAGGGGGCAATCAGCCCCAGCATTTT. The V and J genes are TRBV5-4 and TRBJ1-5, with D tentatively TRBD1 (6 bases). Germline assignment: CDR1 SGHNT and CDR2 YYREEE (reference sequence). V dropped 3 bases and J dropped 2 bases, with 6 bases sitting between them. The CDR3 totals 13 residues.

The chain combines TRBV18 with TRBJ2-2; TRBD1 agrees at 7 bases. This CDR3 is built from 17 residues. V lost 0 bases to trimming and J lost 3 bases; unmatched junction nucleotides: 7. Germline V CDR1 and CDR2: KGHSH, LQKENI. The CDR3 reads CASSPPRQGVHTGELFF. The CDR3, as DNA: TGTGCCAGCTCACCACCGAGGCAGGGGGTTCACACCGGGGAGCTGTTTTTT.

The rearrangement links TRBV6-4 to TRBJ1-2; 9 nucleotides line up with TRBD1. The CDR3 has 15 amino acids. Germline assignment: CDR1 MRHNA and CDR2 SNTAGT. The ends lost 1 base at V and 4 bases at J; junction bases unmatched: 4. The CDR3 nucleotides read TGTGCCAGCAGTGACTGGACAGGGGCAGGCTATGGCTACACCTTC. It codes for CASSDWTGAGYGYTF.